This T cell receptor (beta chain) was sequenced during a study of blood T cell repertoires in COVID-19. Study-wide background: Samples representing acute and convalescent COVID-19 were sourced from the United States, Italy and Spain. T cells, B-cell-depleted T cells, or PBMCs supplied cDNA or gDNA.

Original data processing: Reference gene primers were amplified, and this amplification served to estimate nucleated cell counts. Profiling relied on immunoSEQ multiplex PCR, and the TCRdb table lists in-frame clones only, not all of them. Clonal size and the V and J genes are those of that table, whereas D and trimming came from the DNA. The sample has approximately 70,000 clones, about 90% seen once. V gave up 6 bases and J gave up 4 bases, with 7 bases separating them. This CDR3 has 12 residues. Germline lookup yields CDR1 MDHEN and CDR2 SYDVKM. J is TRBJ2-1 and V is TRBV28, with D hard to call. The sample consisted of peripheral blood. This TCR was sampled from a human donor with active COVID-19. The donor label of this sample is uncertain. The chain's CDR3 is CASRAVYNEQFF. The CDR3 DNA sequence: TGTGCCAGCAGGGCAGTATACAATGAGCAGTTCTTC.